Included here is one T cell receptor (beta chain) sequence, with context. What it recognizes is unknown. Primers used in a second PCR of about 7 to 12 cycles were a sample-barcoded 5' primer and a J-beta primer mix. A single record per CDR3 protein comes from TCRdb applying MiXCR to the 5' RACE reads. The sample lists 1.8 million or so distinct CDR3 sequences, around 42% occurring once. The sample belongs to a study of blood T cells in healthy people across ages. Study-level points and caveats: The study could not conclusively compare naive and antigen-experienced cells, given its unsorted PBMCs.

The V and J ends lost 1 base and 2 bases respectively, with 10 bases between them. This CDR3 has 15 amino acids. Germline V gene lookup returns CDR1 SGHKS and CDR2 YYEKEE (reference sequence). The clonotype comes from a human donor in good health. Input material: blood. The rearrangement links TRBV5-5 to TRBJ1-5; D may be TRBD1 (5 bases). The CDR3 loop is CASSLRPQGNQPQHF. The CDR3 DNA is TGTGCCAGCAGCTTGAGGCCACAGGGCAATCAGCCCCAGCATTTT.